The clone carrying this T cell receptor (beta chain) has at least ten counts. The antigen is not known. Preparation of the TCRbeta library was carried out with unique molecular identifiers. Via MiXCR, TCRdb re-called the PCR reads, giving one row per CDR3 protein. The sample has more than 500,000 distinct CDR3 sequences; about an eighth are singletons. Per the germline V gene, CDR1 is ENHRY and CDR2 is SYGVKD. The CDR3 is made up of 13 amino acids. The V segment lost 7 bases and the J segment 6 bases; nucleotides outside the gene matches: 7. The data were taken from a study of T-cell reconstitution after alpha-beta-depleted transplantation in children. Findings of the study overall: The origin of alpha-beta T cells about two months after transplant was reportedly several hundred expanded graft clones. Most T-cell counts and diversity one year after the transplant came from T cells that were newly produced.

The sequence came from a female patient aged 2-9 years who had a stem cell transplant for aplastic anemia, so the T cells may come from the graft donor. This chain joins TRBV10-3 and TRBJ1-2, with 8 bases fitting TRBD1. The sample in question was PBMCs, mostly from graft donor cells, obtained 180 days after TCRalphabeta/CD19-depleted stem cell transplant. The CDR3 protein is CAIKSQGAHGYTF. CDR3 coding DNA: TGTGCCATCAAATCCCAGGGGGCCCATGGCTACACCTTC.